This entry lists 7 T cell receptor beta chains sequenced from one sample in a study of cytomegalovirus exposure and HLA in healthy donors. Both 60 Vbeta primers and 13 Jbeta primers went into the PCR. Produced via immunoSEQ multiplex PCR; TCRdb's table is partial and in-frame only. This table holds 200,000 to 250,000 clones. The sequencing sample was made of PBMCs. These TCRs come from a girl aged 2 to 9 in good health and CMV-seropositive.

The rearrangement joins TRBV28 to TRBJ2-3, with D possibly matching TRBD1 (5 bases). Germline CDR1 is MDHEN and CDR2 is SYDVKM. CDR3 length equals 12 residues. V was trimmed by 6 bases and J by 15 bases, leaving 19 bases between them. Here the CDR3 DNA reads TGTGCCAGCAGCCCCTCCCTCGACAGAGGCTATTTT. Its protein product is CASSPSLDRGYF.

This chain connects TRBV5-4 to TRBJ2-3; 10 nucleotides line up with TRBD2. The V gene's germline CDR1 is SGHNT and CDR2 YYREEE (reference sequence). V gave up 3 bases and J gave up 3 bases; unmatched junction bases: 7. CDR3 length equals 16 residues. CDR3 in amino acids: CASSWSSGSGTDTQYF. CDR3 DNA sequence: TGTGCCAGCAGCTGGTCTAGCGGGAGCGGGACAGATACGCAGTATTTT.

The chain combines TRBV7-2 with TRBJ2-2; TRBD2 might be the D (6 bases). V was pared by 5 bases and J by 4 bases, with 26 bases between. This CDR3 is 19 amino acids long. Germline lookup yields CDR1 SGHTA and CDR2 FQGNSA. CDR3 nucleotides: TGTGCCAGCAGCCCCAAGCCCCGGGACTCCAGCAAGAGCACCGGGGAGCTGTTTTTT. Encoded protein: CASSPKPRDSSKSTGELFF. Using reference TRBV7-2 and TRBJ2-2 for the parts outside the CDR3, the full variable domain is GAGVSQSPSNKVTEKGKDVELRCDPISGHTALYWYRQSLGQGLEFLIYFQGNSAPDKSGLPSDRFSAERTGGSVSTLTIQRTQQEDSAVYLCASSPKPRDSSKSTGELFFGEGSRLTVL.

Of note for this clone: The junction shows a germline mismatch at one end, possibly a read error. V gene TRBV13 combines with J gene TRBJ2-7, with 10 positions matching TRBD1. The CDR3 is 15 amino acids. Germline V lookup: CDR1 PRHDT, CDR2 FYEKMQ (reference sequence). In DNA, the CDR3 is TGTGCCAGCAGTTTAGGCGGGACAGGGGAGTACGAGCAGTACTTC. Protein: CASSLGGTGEYEQYF. The full variable domain, rest sourced from reference TRBV13 and TRBJ2-7, is AAGVIQSPRHLIKEKRETATLKCYPIPRHDTVYWYQQGPGQDPQFLISFYEKMQSDKGSIPDRFSAQQFSDYHSELNMSSLELGDSALYFCASSLGGTGEYEQYFGPGTRLTVT.

V is TRBV29-1 and J is TRBJ2-3; 7 bases match TRBD1. The V gene end was trimmed by 6 bases and the J gene end by 0 bases; junction bases not matched to a gene: 6. Germline V lookup: CDR1 SQVTM, CDR2 ANQGSEA. The CDR3 has 14 residues. The CDR3, as DNA: TGCAGCGTGGCGGACAGGTCAAGCACAGATACGCAGTATTTT. This gives the protein CSVADRSSTDTQYF.

The chain recombines TRBV6-1 with TRBJ1-3; D is ambiguous. This CDR3 has 18 amino acids. Germline-derived CDR1 and CDR2 are MNHNS and SASEGT. Trimming cost V 2 bases and J 0 bases, with 17 bases left between them. This CDR3 reads CASSEYSASFFSGNTIYF. DNA of the CDR3: TGTGCCAGCAGTGAATATAGCGCCTCCTTCTTCTCTGGAAACACCATATATTTT.

J is TRBJ1-1 and V is TRBV7-9, with D tentatively TRBD1 (6 bases). The CDR3 runs 13 residues. Trimming stripped 1 base from V and 10 bases from J, with 13 bases between. CDR1 is SEHNR and CDR2 is FQNEAQ in the germline V gene (reference sequence). Written as DNA, the CDR3 is TGTGCCAGCAGCTTAGTCCGGGACATAGGAGCTTTCTTT. Translating gives CASSLVRDIGAFF.